These T cell receptor beta chains were read from a single sample in a study of OX40 agonist ivuxolimab in advanced cancers. Libraries were prepared by immunoSEQ multiplex PCR; TCRdb keeps only in-frame clonotypes and omits some of them. The sample lists approximately 91,000 clones, 87% occurring once. Sequenced here: CD4+ or CD8+ T cells sorted from blood, sampled in a trial of the OX40 agonist ivuxolimab. All receptors come from an adult with an advanced solid tumor such as melanoma, head and neck, liver or kidney cancer. The CDR3 runs from the conserved cysteine through the conserved F or W. A D gene is named only where the DNA matches it firmly. Clone size appears in some rows only: once, few, many, or a class for an expanded clone.

V: TRBV10-3; size: NA; J: TRBJ2-1; D: TRBD2; CDR3: CAISESGLAGYNEQFF; DNA: TGTGCCATCAGTGAGTCGGGACTAGCGGGCTACAATGAGCAGTTCTTC
V: TRBV5-4; size: NA; J: TRBJ2-2; D: NA; CDR3: CASSLVYSHTNTGELFF; DNA: TGTGCCAGCAGCTTGGTATATTCTCATACGAACACCGGGGAGCTGTTTTTT
V: TRBV4-2; size: NA; J: TRBJ1-4; D: TRBD1; CDR3: CASSQGTGGEKLFF; DNA: TGTGCCAGCAGCCAAGGGACAGGGGGAGAAAAACTGTTTTTT
V: TRBV7-7; size: NA; J: TRBJ2-3; D: TRBD2; CDR3: CASSPQTSGRGTDTQYF; DNA: TGTGCTAGCAGCCCCCAGACTAGCGGGAGAGGCACAGATACGCAGTATTTT
V: TRBV4-2; size: NA; J: TRBJ2-2; D: TRBD2; CDR3: CASSQDLAGVGELFF; DNA: TGTGCCAGCAGCCAAGATCTAGCGGGAGTGGGGGAGCTGTTTTTT
V: TRBV18; size: NA; J: TRBJ1-5; D: NA; CDR3: CASSPQGNQPQHF; DNA: TGTGCCAGCTCACCACAGGGCAATCAGCCCCAGCATTTT
V: TRBV11-2; size: NA; J: TRBJ1-1; D: NA; CDR3: CASSLAGRATEAFF; DNA: TGTGCCAGCAGCTTAGCGGGCAGGGCCACTGAAGCTTTCTTT
V: TRBV18; size: NA; J: TRBJ2-2; D: NA; CDR3: CASSPDGGELFF; DNA: TGTGCCAGCTCACCCGACGGCGGGGAGCTGTTTTTT
V: TRBV19; size: few; J: TRBJ1-1; D: NA; CDR3: CASGGIEAFF; DNA: TGTGCCAGTGGGGGGATAGAAGCTTTCTTT
V: TRBV28; size: NA; J: TRBJ2-1; D: TRBD1; CDR3: CASRGTGRGNEQFF; DNA: TGTGCCAGCAGGGGGACAGGGAGGGGGAATGAGCAGTTCTTC
V: TRBV5-1; size: NA; J: TRBJ1-2; D: NA; CDR3: CASSFHNSARGSNGYTF; DNA: TGCGCCAGCAGCTTTCACAATAGCGCCAGGGGATCTAATGGCTACACCTTC
V: TRBV28; size: NA; J: TRBJ2-3; D: NA; CDR3: CASSLPVRTDTQYF; DNA: TGTGCCAGCAGTTTGCCAGTCCGCACAGATACGCAGTATTTT
V: TRBV19; size: NA; J: TRBJ1-5; D: NA; CDR3: CASSQRNQPQHF; DNA: TGTGCCAGTAGCCAAAGGAATCAGCCCCAGCATTTT
V: TRBV5-6; size: NA; J: TRBJ2-1; D: TRBD2; CDR3: CASLTRLADEQFF; DNA: TGTGCCAGCTTAACACGACTAGCCGATGAACAGTTCTTC
V: TRBV19; size: NA; J: TRBJ1-2; D: NA; CDR3: CASSISSGGYTF; DNA: TGTGCCAGTAGTATAAGTTCGGGTGGCTACACCTTC
V: TRBV9; size: NA; J: TRBJ1-4; D: NA; CDR3: CASSVAQYNEKLFF; DNA: TGTGCCAGCAGCGTAGCACAGTATAATGAAAAACTGTTTTTT
V: TRBV7-3; size: NA; J: TRBJ1-2; D: TRBD1; CDR3: CASSPRTGGAGGYTF; DNA: TGTGCCAGCAGCCCCAGGACAGGGGGCGCCGGTGGCTACACCTTC
V: TRBV18; size: NA; J: TRBJ1-1; D: NA; CDR3: CASSPKGGEAEAFF; DNA: TGTGCCAGCTCACCAAAGGGGGGCGAGGCTGAAGCTTTCTTT
V: TRBV5-4; size: NA; J: TRBJ2-5; D: TRBD2; CDR3: CASSLVTSGSGGTQYF; DNA: TGTGCCAGCAGCTTGGTTACTAGCGGGAGTGGCGGGACCCAGTACTTC
V: TRBV2; size: NA; J: TRBJ2-7; D: NA; CDR3: CASSQGYEQYF; DNA: TGTGCCAGCAGCCAGGGGTACGAGCAGTACTTC
V: TRBV9; size: NA; J: TRBJ2-1; D: TRBD2; CDR3: CASGGRGSPNEQFF; DNA: TGTGCCAGCGGCGGGAGGGGATCCCCCAATGAGCAGTTCTTC
V: TRBV7-3; size: few; J: TRBJ2-1; D: TRBD1; CDR3: CASSFDRGTYNEQFF; DNA: TGTGCCAGCAGTTTCGACAGGGGCACCTACAATGAGCAGTTCTTC
V: TRBV6-1; size: NA; J: TRBJ1-5; D: NA; CDR3: CATGYRNSNQPQHF; DNA: TGTGCCACCGGTTATCGCAATAGCAATCAGCCCCAGCATTTT
V: TRBV7-3; size: NA; J: TRBJ2-3; D: TRBD2; CDR3: CASSPGLAGATDTQYF; DNA: TGTGCCAGCAGCCCTGGACTAGCGGGAGCGACAGATACGCAGTATTTT
V: TRBV10-1; size: NA; J: TRBJ1-5; D: TRBD1; CDR3: CASSESTGSDQPQHF; DNA: TGCGCCAGCAGTGAGTCGACAGGGAGTGATCAGCCCCAGCATTTT
V: TRBV7-2; size: NA; J: TRBJ1-1; D: TRBD1; CDR3: CASSSWTGGGTEAFF; DNA: TGTGCCAGCAGCTCCTGGACAGGGGGAGGCACTGAAGCTTTCTTT
V: TRBV5-8; size: NA; J: TRBJ2-1; D: TRBD1; CDR3: CASRPGTVYNEQFF; DNA: TGTGCCAGCAGACCCGGGACAGTCTACAATGAGCAGTTCTTC
V: TRBV11-3; size: NA; J: TRBJ1-2; D: NA; CDR3: CASSLDTGNYGYTF; DNA: TGTGCCAGCAGCTTAGATACAGGGAATTATGGCTACACCTTC
V: TRBV4-3; size: NA; J: TRBJ2-2; D: NA; CDR3: CASSQVGGRTGELFF; DNA: TGCGCCAGCAGCCAAGTAGGGGGTCGCACCGGGGAGCTGTTTTTT
V: TRBV30; size: NA; J: TRBJ2-4; D: NA; CDR3: CAWSAGPADIQYF; DNA: TGTGCCTGGAGTGCAGGACCCGCCGACATTCAGTACTTC
V: TRBV28; size: NA; J: TRBJ2-3; D: TRBD2; CDR3: CASSLAGAGTDTQYF; DNA: TGTGCCAGCAGTCTAGCGGGAGCGGGCACAGATACGCAGTATTTT
V: TRBV7-2; size: NA; J: TRBJ1-5; D: NA; CDR3: CASSPQEGPNQPQHF; DNA: TGTGCCAGCAGCCCACAGGAGGGACCAAATCAGCCCCAGCATTTT
V: TRBV5-1; size: NA; J: TRBJ2-7; D: TRBD2; CDR3: CASSLTSAYEQYF; DNA: TGCGCCAGCAGCTTGACTAGCGCCTACGAGCAGTACTTC
V: TRBV5-4; size: NA; J: TRBJ2-5; D: TRBD1; CDR3: CASSSDRGSVQETQYF; DNA: TGTGCCAGCAGTTCGGACAGGGGGAGTGTGCAAGAGACCCAGTACTTC
V: TRBV6-1; size: NA; J: TRBJ1-2; D: TRBD1; CDR3: CASSIDRDYGYTF; DNA: TGTGCCAGCAGTATAGACAGGGACTATGGCTACACCTTC
V: TRBV19; size: NA; J: TRBJ1-5; D: TRBD1; CDR3: CASAGTGGSGHQPQHF; DNA: TGTGCCAGTGCCGGGACAGGGGGTAGTGGCCATCAGCCCCAGCATTTT
V: TRBV7-9; size: NA; J: TRBJ1-2; D: NA; CDR3: CASSPTGSLGYGYTF; DNA: TGTGCCAGCAGCCCGACAGGCTCCCTGGGCTATGGCTACACCTTC
V: TRBV19; size: NA; J: TRBJ1-5; D: NA; CDR3: CASSIGSLSNQPQHF; DNA: TGTGCCAGTAGTATAGGGAGTCTTAGCAATCAGCCCCAGCATTTT
V: TRBV7-3; size: NA; J: TRBJ1-1; D: NA; CDR3: CASSRGGPTEAFF; DNA: TGTGCCAGCAGCCGGGGGGGGCCCACTGAAGCTTTCTTT
V: TRBV20-1; size: NA; J: TRBJ2-3; D: NA; CDR3: CSARTGIPQYF; DNA: TGCAGTGCTAGAACCGGGATTCCCCAGTATTTT
V: TRBV4-1; size: NA; J: TRBJ1-1; D: TRBD1; CDR3: CASSQARQGSSEAFF; DNA: TGCGCCAGCAGCCAAGCCCGACAGGGGTCGTCTGAAGCTTTCTTT
V: TRBV27; size: NA; J: TRBJ1-1; D: TRBD1; CDR3: CASRHTGGPTEAFF; DNA: TGTGCCAGCAGACATACAGGGGGTCCCACTGAAGCTTTCTTT
V: TRBV19; size: NA; J: TRBJ1-2; D: NA; CDR3: CASSIVGSRYGYTF; DNA: TGTGCCAGTAGTATAGTAGGTTCGCGCTATGGCTACACCTTC
V: TRBV27; size: NA; J: TRBJ1-6; D: NA; CDR3: CASSSLNRVGNSPLHF; DNA: TGTGCCAGCAGTTCACTAAACAGGGTCGGCAATTCACCCCTCCACTTT
V: TRBV11-2; size: NA; J: TRBJ2-7; D: TRBD1; CDR3: CASSLEGTGSSEQYF; DNA: TGTGCCAGCAGCTTAGAGGGGACAGGGAGTAGCGAGCAGTACTTC